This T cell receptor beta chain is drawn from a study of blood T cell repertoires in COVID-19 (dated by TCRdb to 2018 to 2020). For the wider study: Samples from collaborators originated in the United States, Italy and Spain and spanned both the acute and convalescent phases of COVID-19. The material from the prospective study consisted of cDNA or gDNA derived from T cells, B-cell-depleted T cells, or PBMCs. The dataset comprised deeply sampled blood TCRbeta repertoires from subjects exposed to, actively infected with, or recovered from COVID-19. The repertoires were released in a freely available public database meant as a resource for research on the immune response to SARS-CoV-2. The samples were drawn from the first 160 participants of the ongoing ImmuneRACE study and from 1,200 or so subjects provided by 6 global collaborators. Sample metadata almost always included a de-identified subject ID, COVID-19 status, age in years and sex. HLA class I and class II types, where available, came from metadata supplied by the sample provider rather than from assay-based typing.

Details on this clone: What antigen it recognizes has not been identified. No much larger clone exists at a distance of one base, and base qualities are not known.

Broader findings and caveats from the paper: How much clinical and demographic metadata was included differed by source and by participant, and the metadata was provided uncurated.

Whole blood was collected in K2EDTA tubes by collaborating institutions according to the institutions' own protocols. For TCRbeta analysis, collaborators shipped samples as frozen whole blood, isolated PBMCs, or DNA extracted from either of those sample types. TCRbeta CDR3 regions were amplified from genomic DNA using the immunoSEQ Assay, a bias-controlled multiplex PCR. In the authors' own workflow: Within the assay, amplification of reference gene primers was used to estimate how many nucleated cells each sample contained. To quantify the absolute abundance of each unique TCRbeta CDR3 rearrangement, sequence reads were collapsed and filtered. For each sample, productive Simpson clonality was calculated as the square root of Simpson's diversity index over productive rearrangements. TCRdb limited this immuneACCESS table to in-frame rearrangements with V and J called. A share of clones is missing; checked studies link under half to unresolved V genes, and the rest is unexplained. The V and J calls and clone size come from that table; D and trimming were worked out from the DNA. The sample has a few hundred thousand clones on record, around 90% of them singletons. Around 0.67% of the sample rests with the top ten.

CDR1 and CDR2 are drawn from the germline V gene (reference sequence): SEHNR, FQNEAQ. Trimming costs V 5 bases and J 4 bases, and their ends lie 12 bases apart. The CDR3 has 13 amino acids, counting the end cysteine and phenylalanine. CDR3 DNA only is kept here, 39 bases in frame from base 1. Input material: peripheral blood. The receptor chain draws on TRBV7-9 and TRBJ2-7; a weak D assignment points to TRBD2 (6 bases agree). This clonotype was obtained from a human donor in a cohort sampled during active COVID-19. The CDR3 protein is CASSPEGRYEQYF. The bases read TGTGCCAGCAGCCCGGAGGGGAGGTACGAGCAGTACTTC.